The source of this T cell receptor (beta chain) is a study of blood T cell repertoires in COVID-19. Using immunoSEQ multiplex PCR, the repertoire was profiled, and TCRdb retains in-frame clones only, with some absent. This table has roughly 230,000 clones, over 80% appearing once. The receptor was isolated from a middle-aged man with acute or convalescent COVID-19. The specimen was peripheral blood.

This CDR3 is CATSDSGTLGYNEQFF. CDR3 in DNA: TGTGCCACCAGTGATTCGGGGACTTTAGGGTACAATGAGCAGTTCTTC. The chain couples TRBV24-1 to TRBJ2-1; perhaps TRBD2 as D (6 bases). The CDR3 spans 16 residues. V was clipped by 2 bases and J by 4 bases, with 14 bases between them. Germline values: CDR1 KGHDR, CDR2 SFDVKD.